Only a few counts were recorded for the clone carrying this T cell receptor beta chain. As yet, its antigen is unknown. TCRdb passed the 5' RACE reads through MiXCR, listing each CDR3 protein once. The sample has 1.5 million to 2 million distinct CDR3 sequences; 25% to 35% are singletons. This entry belongs to a study of identical twins. General study results and limits: Out-of-frame alpha sequences common to twins exhibited a surplus of low generation probability. Out-of-frame TCR alpha sharing in monozygotic twins exceeded recombination model predictions. In zero-insertion analyses, partial confounding could arise from invariant MAIT and iNKT cells.

V trimming: 8 bases; J trimming: 1 base; junction bases outside the gene matches: 10. Germline values: CDR1 MDHEN, CDR2 SYDVKM. The CDR3 has 15 residues. Healthy Caucasians, and only they, were the donors. This TCR was recovered from a newborn girl in good health. V usage is TRBV28 and J usage is TRBJ2-7; 8 bases line up with TRBD1. Sequenced material: cord blood. The CDR3 DNA is TGTGCCAGCCATGTCACCGGGACAGGTTCCTACGAGCAGTACTTC. Its protein product is CASHVTGTGSYEQYF.